This TCR beta chain derives from a study of Ad26.COV2.S vaccination and SARS-CoV-2 variants. Repertoires were generated with immunoSEQ multiplex PCR, while TCRdb's copy carries only in-frame clones and drops some. Of some 500,000 clones detected, 85% to 90% appear once; the ten largest clones hold approximately 2.5%. V lost 1 base to trimming and J lost 3 bases, with 16 bases between them. The CDR3 extends over 16 amino acids. CDR1 SGHTA and CDR2 FQGNSA come from the germline V gene. Treatment specified: about 20 received Ad26.COV2.S at low or high dose, single or two shots; roughly five received placebo; per-sample allocation not given. The samples were gathered on day 63 after the first injection of vaccine or placebo.

The chain employs TRBV7-2 and TRBJ2-7, with a tentative D call TRBD2 (5 bases). The clonotype originates from a person between 18 and 65 years old who received the Ad26.COV2.S COVID-19 vaccine or a placebo. The sample here was peripheral blood, taken in a trial of Ad26.COV2.S vaccine versus placebo. In DNA, the CDR3 is TGTGCCAGCAGCTTAGTCGGAGGATCTCTCGGCTACGAGCAGTACGTC. Its protein is CASSLVGGSLGYEQYV.